The next 27 T cell receptor beta chains were all read from a single sample in a study of blood T cells in healthy people across ages. Alongside a J-beta primer mix, a sample-barcoded 5' primer served in a second PCR lasting 7 to 11 cycles. Via MiXCR, TCRdb re-called the 5' RACE reads, giving one row per CDR3 protein. In the table there are about 640,000 distinct CDR3 sequences, 58% of which are singletons. Specimen: blood. The receptor source for this set is a man between 60 and 75 years old in good health.

This clonotype came up many times. The chain has TRBV6-5 and TRBJ2-2; D could derive from TRBD1 or TRBD2 (5 bases each). Germline loops: CDR1 MNHEY, CDR2 SVGAGI. There are 17 residues in the CDR3. V lost 6 bases, J lost 0 bases, and 17 bases lay in between. The chain's CDR3 is CASRPLYQGPNTGELFF. CDR3 in DNA: TGTGCCAGCAGACCCCTTTATCAGGGACCGAACACCGGGGAGCTGTTTTTT.

V and J are TRBV6-1 and TRBJ2-4; D unclear. The DNA end is more similar to TRBJ2-5, so the J call may be wrong. The CDR3 is made up of 14 amino acids. From germline, CDR1 is MNHNS and CDR2 SASEGT. The DNA for the CDR3 is TGTGCCAGCAACCCCGGGTCCGTGACGGAGACCCAGTACTTC. This codes for CASNPGSVTETQYF.

In this sample, this clonotype turned up many times. The chain couples TRBV7-2 to TRBJ2-1; a weak D match, TRBD1 (6 bases). Trimming cost V 5 bases and J 3 bases, with 11 bases left between them. CDR1 and CDR2 (germline): SGHTA, FQGNSA. The CDR3 runs 14 residues. The CDR3 protein is CASSPLRGYNEQFF. The CDR3 DNA reads as TGTGCCAGCAGCCCCCTCAGGGGCTACAATGAGCAGTTCTTC.

The gene calls are TRBV2 and TRBJ1-6; no clear D. The CDR3 spans 16 residues. V was trimmed by 5 bases and J by 4 bases, leaving 15 bases between them. The germline V gene has CDR1 SNHLY and CDR2 FYNNEI. The DNA of the CDR3 is TGTGCCAGCAGTCCCCGAGGGAACAGATATAATTCACCCCTCCACTTT. Encoded protein: CASSPRGNRYNSPLHF.

DNA of the CDR3: TGCAGCGTTGAGTTGGGTTTCACCACTAGCACAGATACGCAGTATTTT. Encoded protein: CSVELGFTTSTDTQYF. The chain employs TRBV29-1 and TRBJ2-3; D is unclear. Trimming left V 3 bases short and J 0 bases short, with 16 bases between. The CDR3 covers 16 residues. In germline, CDR1 is SQVTM, CDR2 ANQGSEA.

J is TRBJ2-5 and V is TRBV6-2 or TRBV6-3; the match to TRBD1 covers 7 bases. Germline V CDR1 and CDR2: MNHEY, SVGEGT. This CDR3 is built from 16 residues. With V trimmed by 4 bases and J by 1 base, 9 bases remained unmatched. The CDR3: CASSLDGTAIQETQYF. In nucleotides, the CDR3 is TGTGCCAGCAGTTTAGACGGGACAGCTATCCAAGAGACCCAGTACTTC.

The gene calls are TRBV28 and TRBJ1-2; no reliable D call. Trimming removed 6 bases at V and 4 bases at J, with 9 bases between. Germline V CDR1 and CDR2: MDHEN, SYDVKM. The CDR3 runs to 12 residues. The CDR3 bases are TGTGCCAGCAGAACGGTCGTCTATGGCTACACCTTC. Protein sequence: CASRTVVYGYTF.

Only one count was recorded for this clonotype. This rearrangement joins TRBV10-3 to TRBJ2-1, with 11 bases fitting TRBD2. In germline, CDR1 is ENHRY, CDR2 SYGVKD. This CDR3 has 14 amino acids. Trimming removed 9 bases from V and 8 bases from J; junction bases left unmatched: 9. The CDR3 DNA is TGTGCCATGGGTAATGGACTAGCGGGCGATGAGCAGTTCTTC. As protein: CAMGNGLAGDEQFF.

The chain recombines TRBV20-1 with TRBJ2-1; D might be TRBD1 or TRBD2, each matching 5 bases. The V gene's germline CDR1 is DFQATT and CDR2 SNEGSKA (reference sequence). V was clipped by 0 bases and J by 0 bases, with 12 bases between them. This CDR3 spans 16 amino acids. The CDR3 bases are TGCAGTGCTAGAGATGGGGACGCGAGCTCCTACAATGAGCAGTTCTTC. Encoded protein: CSARDGDASSYNEQFF.

In this sample, this clonotype turned up a few times. This chain joins TRBV27 and TRBJ1-5, with D unresolved. Trimming shortened V by 3 bases and J by 4 bases, and 13 bases separated the two germline ends. Germline values: CDR1 MNHEY, CDR2 SMNVEV (reference sequence). This CDR3 is 15 amino acids long. CDR3 DNA sequence: TGTGCCAGCAGTTTGGAGGGATTTCGGAATCAGCCCCAGCATTTT. This encodes CASSLEGFRNQPQHF.

This chain uses TRBV12-3 or TRBV12-4 with TRBJ2-5, with 7 bases lining up with TRBD1. Trimming removed 5 bases from V and 7 bases from J; junction bases left unmatched: 7. CDR3 length: 13 residues. The DNA for the CDR3 is TGTGCCAGCAGTCCCGGACAGGAGTGGACCCAGTACTTC. Translation: CASSPGQEWTQYF.

This clonotype was seen a handful of times. V gene TRBV7-8 combines with J gene TRBJ2-7, with unresolved D. Germline lookup yields CDR1 SGHVS and CDR2 FQNEAQ. Trimming shortened V by 1 base and J by 4 bases, and 8 bases separated the two germline ends. The CDR3 runs 13 residues. The CDR3 here is CASSLDRRYEQYF. CDR3 coding DNA: TGTGCCAGCAGCTTAGATAGGCGGTACGAGCAGTACTTC.

This clonotype was seen only once. The rearrangement links TRBV25-1 to TRBJ2-7; 8 bases are a match to TRBD2. With 1 base clipped from V and 10 bases from J, the junction kept 9 bases outside the gene matches. The germline CDR1 and CDR2 sequences are MGHDK and SYGVNS. The CDR3 sequence is 14 residues long. CDR3 nucleotide sequence: TGTGCCAGCAGTGAATGGGTAGCGGGGACGCCCCAGTACTTC. Translated: CASSEWVAGTPQYF.

This clonotype was seen a few times. The V gene is TRBV12-3 or TRBV12-4, the J gene TRBJ2-7; D is undetermined. Deletions cut 5 bases from V and 6 bases from J, with 14 bases between. The CDR3 length is 13 residues. The CDR3 region has the DNA TGTGCCAGCAGTCCACCGCTCCTAGGCGAGCAGTACTTC. Translation: CASSPPLLGEQYF.

This clonotype has just a few counts. J is TRBJ1-6 and V is TRBV12-3 or TRBV12-4, with 9 positions matching TRBD1. The CDR3 runs to 14 residues. Germline trimming cut 6 bases from V and 10 bases from J; bases unmatched to any gene: 7. CDR3 DNA sequence: TGTGCCAGCAGCACCGGGACAGGGATATCACCCCTCCACTTT. This codes for CASSTGTGISPLHF.

Comments on this clonotype: A read error may be the cause here, since a much bigger clone is one base away. This sequence joins TRBV6-4 and TRBJ2-1; 8 bases are shared with TRBD2. The V segment lost 7 bases and the J segment 7 bases; nucleotides outside the gene matches: 9. This CDR3 is 14 amino acids long. Germline loops: CDR1 MRHNA, CDR2 SNTAGT. The DNA of the CDR3 is TGTGCCAGCAAGAGTCGGGGGGGCATTAATGAGCAGTTCTTC. Translated, it gives CASKSRGGINEQFF.

The chain links TRBV29-1 to TRBJ2-5, with 10 bases matching TRBD2. CDR1 is SQVTM, CDR2 ANQGSEA, per germline. V lost 5 bases, J lost 5 bases, and 5 bases stayed unmatched. The CDR3 contains 13 residues. DNA for the CDR3: TGCAGCGTTCGAACTAGCGGGGTGGAGACCCAGTACTTC. Encoded protein: CSVRTSGVETQYF.

This chain connects TRBV7-9 to TRBJ2-3; 9 bases line up with TRBD2. CDR1 is SEHNR and CDR2 is FQNEAQ in the germline V gene (reference sequence). This CDR3 is built from 13 residues. The trim removed 6 bases at V and 7 bases at J, leaving 5 bases unmatched. As DNA, the CDR3 is TGTGCCAGCAGGGGACTAGCTCTGTATACGCAGTATTTT. Translated, it gives CASRGLALYTQYF.

This clonotype has a handful of counts. This rearrangement joins TRBV7-9 to TRBJ2-7; 9 nucleotides align to TRBD1. V dropped 5 bases and J dropped 2; count of bases not matched to a gene: 7. In germline, CDR1 is SEHNR, CDR2 FQNEAQ (reference sequence). The CDR3 runs to 15 residues. In DNA, the CDR3 is TGTGCCAGCAGCAAAAGGACAGGGGCCGCCTACGAGCAGTACTTC. Amino acid sequence: CASSKRTGAAYEQYF.

This clonotype turned up a few times. V and J are TRBV29-1 and TRBJ2-7, with 11 bases matching TRBD2. The J call is doubtful: the DNA matches TRBJ2-5 better. Germline V gene sequence: CDR1 SQVTM, CDR2 ANQGSEA. This CDR3 spans 14 amino acids. The CDR3 region has the DNA TGCAGTTCTACGGCGGGACTAGCGGAAGAGACCCAGTACTTC. Its protein is CSSTAGLAEETQYF.

This clonotype has only a few counts. This chain uses TRBV25-1 with TRBJ1-2; a weak D match, TRBD1 (6 bases). Germline assignment: CDR1 MGHDK and CDR2 SYGVNS. V gave up 5 bases and J gave up 8 bases, with 9 bases separating them. The CDR3 runs to 11 residues. CDR3 sequence (DNA): TGTGCCAGCAGTCAGGGGCGGGGCTACACCTTC. It specifies CASSQGRGYTF.

The genes are TRBV20-1 and TRBJ2-7; D is perhaps TRBD1 (8 bases). The end of the DNA is better explained by TRBJ2-5, so the J call may be wrong. CDR3 length: 12 amino acids. Germline lookup yields CDR1 DFQATT and CDR2 SNEGSKA (reference sequence). The DNA of the CDR3 is TGCAGTACAGGGGGGGCGGGGGAGACCCAGTACTTC. Translated: CSTGGAGETQYF.

This clonotype was found a few times. The chain has TRBV7-2 and TRBJ2-1; TRBD2 matches at 10 bases. The CDR3 loop spans 13 amino acids. The J segment lost 7 bases and the V segment lost 5 bases, leaving 2 bases of the junction unmatched. Per the germline V gene, CDR1 is SGHTA and CDR2 is FQGNSA. The CDR3: CASSQTSGNEQFF. The CDR3 DNA follows: TGTGCCAGCAGCCAGACTAGCGGGAATGAGCAGTTCTTC.

This clonotype was found once. The rearrangement links TRBV7-9 to TRBJ1-2, with D hard to call. This CDR3 is built from 17 residues. Trimming took 3 bases from V and 4 from J, leaving 21 bases between them. Germline assignment: CDR1 SEHNR and CDR2 FQNEAQ (reference sequence). In DNA form, the CDR3 reads TGTGCCAGCAGCTTCGAGCGACGGAGGATTAACTCCTATGGCTACACCTTC. Its translation is CASSFERRRINSYGYTF.

V usage is TRBV4-1 and J usage is TRBJ2-1; TRBD2 matches 9 bases. Germline CDR1 and CDR2: MGHRA and YSYEKL. The CDR3 runs to 16 residues. The J segment lost 0 bases and the V segment lost 1 base, leaving 1 base of the junction unmatched. CDR3 sequence: CASSQGSGGSYNEQFF. The CDR3 coding sequence is TGCGCCAGCAGCCAAGGTAGCGGGGGCTCCTACAATGAGCAGTTCTTC.

This clonotype was counted many times. This chain uses TRBV7-2 with TRBJ2-7; D unclear. The CDR3 spans 12 residues. V was cut by 1 base and J by 4 bases, with 5 bases left in between. Germline lookup yields CDR1 SGHTA and CDR2 FQGNSA. CDR3 in DNA: TGTGCCAGCAGCTTAGTTGAGTACGAGCAGTACTTC. This codes for CASSLVEYEQYF.

The chain couples TRBV7-2 to TRBJ2-2, with 7 bases that match TRBD2. The germline gives CDR1 SGHTA, CDR2 FQGNSA. Germline trimming cut 5 bases from V and 3 bases from J; bases unmatched to any gene: 12. The CDR3 totals 17 residues. Here the CDR3 DNA reads TGTGCCAGCAGCAAAACCGCCGGGACTATCTACACCGGGGAGCTGTTTTTT. Amino acids: CASSKTAGTIYTGELFF. Together with reference TRBV7-2 and TRBJ2-2, the CDR3 gives the full variable domain: GAGVSQSPSNKVTEKGKDVELRCDPISGHTALYWYRQSLGQGLEFLIYFQGNSAPDKSGLPSDRFSAERTGGSVSTLTIQRTQQEDSAVYLCASSKTAGTIYTGELFFGEGSRLTVL.